This T cell receptor (beta chain) was profiled in a study of glioma-infiltrating T cells. Study outcomes and limitations: Tissue-blood divergence was below expectation in non-neoplastic patients, above in gliomas. Tissue and blood shared very few CDR3 sequences.

As concerns this clonotype: Antigen specificity is unknown.

Amplification of TCR alpha and beta CDR3 regions from RNA used iRepertoire nested multiplex PCR. Input was roughly 85-400 ng of tissue mRNA or PBMC total RNA. MiXCR was run by TCRdb on the multiplex PCR reads, yielding one entry per CDR3 protein. This sample has about 130,000 distinct CDR3 sequences, with about 25% found just once. The length of the CDR3 is 15 residues. Germline-derived CDR1 and CDR2 are SGHTA and FQGNSA. V dropped 1 base and J dropped 0 bases, with 6 bases sitting between them. V is TRBV7-2 and J is TRBJ1-4, with D hard to call. Sequencing was carried out using glioma tissue, nonneoplastic brain tissue, or PBMCs (not recorded which). This receptor was obtained from a human donor with low-grade glioma or glioblastoma, undergoing nonglioma brain surgery, or in good health (not recorded which). CDR3 in DNA: TGTGCCAGCAGCTTAGAAACAGCAACTAATGAAAAACTGTTTTTT. Translated: CASSLETATNEKLFF.